This TCR beta chain derives from a study of T cells in localized non-small cell lung cancer. Study-wide results and caveats: The study sequenced only one region of the tumor. As a result, intratumor heterogeneity could not be excluded and remains possible. A denser population of T cells in blood accompanied longer overall survival. The appearance of a median roughly 58 of the top 100 tumor clones was seen in adjacent lung. Clonality peaked in uninvolved adjacent lung rather than tumor.

The J segment lost 4 bases and the V segment lost 2 bases, leaving 18 bases of the junction unmatched. The germline V gene encodes CDR1 LGHNA and CDR2 YNFKEQ. The CDR3 is 19 amino acids. Assay: immunoSEQ multiplex PCR; the TCRdb copy retains only in-frame clones and omits some. This table holds tens of thousands of clones, 80% to 95% found once. This clone was detected once. The target antigen is unknown. The sequences come from peripheral blood, collected before any cancer treatment. This chain uses TRBV4-2 with TRBJ1-1, with 8 bases identical to TRBD1. This sequence was found in a female donor over 55 with stage I lung adenocarcinoma. In DNA, the CDR3 is TGTGCCAGCAGCCAACCCCGGGGACAGGTTTCCCTCGTTGGCACTGAAGCTTTCTTT. This encodes CASSQPRGQVSLVGTEAFF.